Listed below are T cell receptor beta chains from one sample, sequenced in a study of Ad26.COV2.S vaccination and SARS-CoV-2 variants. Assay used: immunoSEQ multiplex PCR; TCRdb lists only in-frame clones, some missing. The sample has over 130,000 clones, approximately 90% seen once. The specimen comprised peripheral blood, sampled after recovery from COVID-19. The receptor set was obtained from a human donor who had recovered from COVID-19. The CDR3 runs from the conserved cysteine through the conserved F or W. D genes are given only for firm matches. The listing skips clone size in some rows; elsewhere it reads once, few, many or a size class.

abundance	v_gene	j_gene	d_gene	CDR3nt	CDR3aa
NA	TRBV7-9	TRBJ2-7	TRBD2	TGTGCCAGCAGCTTAGCGGGGACTAGCGGGGGTCTTTCCTACGAGCAGTACTTC	CASSLAGTSGGLSYEQYF
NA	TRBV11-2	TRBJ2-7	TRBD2	TGTGCCAGCACCCCGGGACTAGGTAACTACGAGCAGTACTTC	CASTPGLGNYEQYF
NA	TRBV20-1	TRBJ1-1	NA	TGCAGTGCACGGGGCACTGAAGCTTTCTTT	CSARGTEAFF
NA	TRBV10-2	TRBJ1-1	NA	TGCGCCAGCAGTGGATTTTCGGGCAACACTGAAGCTTTCTTT	CASSGFSGNTEAFF
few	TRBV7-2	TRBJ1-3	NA	TGTGCCAGCAGCTTGGTAGGGACTGGAAACACCATATATTTT	CASSLVGTGNTIYF
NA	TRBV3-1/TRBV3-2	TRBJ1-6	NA	TGTGCCAGCAGCCAAGATCAGACAGGCTATAATTCACCCCTCCACTTT	CASSQDQTGYNSPLHF
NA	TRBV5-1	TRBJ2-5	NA	TGCGCCAGCAGCCCAGACAGCCAAGAGACCCAGTACTTC	CASSPDSQETQYF
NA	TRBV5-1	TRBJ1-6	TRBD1	TGCGCCAGCAGCTTGGAAGTCAGGGGGAATTCACCCCTCCACTTT	CASSLEVRGNSPLHF
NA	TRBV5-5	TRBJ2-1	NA	TGTGCCAGCAGCGCTGGGGTGGGCGCCTACAATGAGCAGTTCTTC	CASSAGVGAYNEQFF
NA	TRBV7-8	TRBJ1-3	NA	TGTGCCAGCTCCCATCGGGGGGCGGGAAACACCATATATTTT	CASSHRGAGNTIYF
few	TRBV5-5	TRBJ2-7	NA	TGTGCCAGCAGCTTGGAGGGCCGAGCCTACGAGCAGTACTTC	CASSLEGRAYEQYF
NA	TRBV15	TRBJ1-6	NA	TGTGCCACCAGCAGGACCAACAGGGACAATTCACCCCTCCACTTT	CATSRTNRDNSPLHF
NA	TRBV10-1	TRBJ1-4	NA	TGCGCCAGCAGTGAGTCGACGTCCGACGAAAAACTGTTTTTT	CASSESTSDEKLFF
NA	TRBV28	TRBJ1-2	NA	TGTGCCAGCAGTTCGGGCCCGAAGGGGTCGTACTATGGCTACACCTTC	CASSSGPKGSYYGYTF
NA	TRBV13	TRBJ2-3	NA	TGTGCCAGCAGCGAGTCGGGCAGTCCCACAGATACGCAGTATTTT	CASSESGSPTDTQYF
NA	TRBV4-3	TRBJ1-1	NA	TGCGCCAGCAGCCAAGAAGGTGGGCCTGAAGCTTTCTTT	CASSQEGGPEAFF
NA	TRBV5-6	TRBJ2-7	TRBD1	TGTGCCAGCAACAAGGACAGGGAAGTCTACGAGCAGTACTTC	CASNKDREVYEQYF
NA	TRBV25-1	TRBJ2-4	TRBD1	TGTGCCAGCAGTGAATCTGGGGACAGGGGTTTCATTCAGTACTTC	CASSESGDRGFIQYF
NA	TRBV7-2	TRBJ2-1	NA	TGTGCCAGCAGCTTCCCTAAGGGAGGGGGGGACTACAATGAGCAGTTCTTC	CASSFPKGGGDYNEQFF
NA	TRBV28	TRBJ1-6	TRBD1	TGTGCCAGCTCGACAGGGCTTTATAATTCACCCCTCCACTTT	CASSTGLYNSPLHF
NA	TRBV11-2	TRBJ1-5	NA	TGTGCCAGCAGCTTAGGTGGGACGGGAAATCAGCCCCAGCATTTT	CASSLGGTGNQPQHF
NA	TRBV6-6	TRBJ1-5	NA	TGTGCCAGCAGTCAACAAGGGGAGGCGGGAAATCAGCCCCAGCATTTT	CASSQQGEAGNQPQHF
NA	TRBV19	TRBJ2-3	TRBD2	TGTGCCAGTAGTAGAGCGGGGGTCGGCACAGATACGCAGTATTTT	CASSRAGVGTDTQYF
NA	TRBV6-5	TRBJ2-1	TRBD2	TGTGCCAGCAGCAGACTAGCGGCAACCGTCAATGAGCAGTTCTTC	CASSRLAATVNEQFF
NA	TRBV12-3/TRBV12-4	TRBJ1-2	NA	TGTGCCAGCAGTTTATTCCTCGGGGATGGCTACACCTTC	CASSLFLGDGYTF
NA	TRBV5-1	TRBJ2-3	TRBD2	TGCGCCAGCAGCTTGGCCTACCGGGGGGTCGCAGATACGCAGTATTTT	CASSLAYRGVADTQYF
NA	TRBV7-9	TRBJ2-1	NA	TGTGCCAGCAGCTCCTATACCACAGGGAATAATGAGCAGTTCTTC	CASSSYTTGNNEQFF
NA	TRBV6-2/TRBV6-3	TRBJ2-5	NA	TGTGCCAGCACCCCCCACCTTGTTCGGGCCACCCAAGAGACCCAGTACTTC	CASTPHLVRATQETQYF
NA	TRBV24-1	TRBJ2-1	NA	TGTGCCACCAGTGACAGCAGCTCCTACAATGAGCAGTTCTTC	CATSDSSSYNEQFF
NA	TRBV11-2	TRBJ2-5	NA	TGTGCCAGCAGCCCCTTTACTGAGGAGACCCAGTACTTC	CASSPFTEETQYF
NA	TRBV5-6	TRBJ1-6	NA	TGTGCCAGCAGCTTACTGGGCGGTTCACCCCTCCACTTT	CASSLLGGSPLHF
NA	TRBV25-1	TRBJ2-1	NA	TGTGCCAGCAGTGAGGTGAAGGCAGGAAACTCCTACAATGAGCAGTTCTTC	CASSEVKAGNSYNEQFF
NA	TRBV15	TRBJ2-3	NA	TGTGCCACCAGCAGAGGGCAGATCACAGATACGCAGTATTTT	CATSRGQITDTQYF
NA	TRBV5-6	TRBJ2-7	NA	TGTGCCAGCAGCCAATCGCCCGTACCGAACTACGAGCAGTACTTC	CASSQSPVPNYEQYF
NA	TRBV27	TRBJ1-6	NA	TGTGCCAGCAGTTCCGACACCCTCTCCTATAATTCACCCCTCCACTTT	CASSSDTLSYNSPLHF
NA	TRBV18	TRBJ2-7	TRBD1	TGTGCCAGCTCACCGAAAACAGGGACAGGGTACGAGCAGTACTTC	CASSPKTGTGYEQYF
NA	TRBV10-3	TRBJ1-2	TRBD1	TGTGCCGTTGATGGGGCAGGGGGGATGTATGGCTACACCTTC	CAVDGAGGMYGYTF
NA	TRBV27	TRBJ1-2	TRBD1	TGTGCCAGCACCACCTTTCCCGACGGGACAGCAAACTATGGCTACACCTTC	CASTTFPDGTANYGYTF
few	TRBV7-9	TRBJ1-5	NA	TGTGCCAGCAGTCTTTCAACAGGGAATCAGCCCCAGCATTTT	CASSLSTGNQPQHF
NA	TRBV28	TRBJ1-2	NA	TGTGCCAGCAGTTCCCCCAGGGCCAGGGGCTATGGCTACACCTTC	CASSSPRARGYGYTF
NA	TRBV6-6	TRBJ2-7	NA	TGTGCCAGCAAGGACGGACGATCATACTCCTACGAGCAGTACTTC	CASKDGRSYSYEQYF
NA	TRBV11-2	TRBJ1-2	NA	TGTGCCAGCAGCTTAGGGGGGTGGGGAAATCATTCCTATGGCTACACCTTC	CASSLGGWGNHSYGYTF
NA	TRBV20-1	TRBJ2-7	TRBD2	TGCAGCGCGGGGGGCGGCGAGCAGTACTTC	CSAGGGEQYF
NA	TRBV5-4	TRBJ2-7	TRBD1	TGTGCCAGCAGCTTGGATGGGGACAGCCACTCCTACGAGCAGTACTTC	CASSLDGDSHSYEQYF
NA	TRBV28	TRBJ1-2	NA	TGTGCCAGCAGGAGGGACATTTCGGACTATGGCTACACCTTC	CASRRDISDYGYTF
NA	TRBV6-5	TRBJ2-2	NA	TGTGCCAGCAGTTATTTATACGGACAGGGGGAGCTGTTTTTT	CASSYLYGQGELFF